The rows below give T cell receptor beta chains drawn from one sample of a study of blood T cell repertoires in COVID-19. Generated by immunoSEQ multiplex PCR, the TCRdb table keeps only in-frame clones and is missing some. The sample carries approximately 82,000 clones, about four fifths recorded once. Material for sequencing was peripheral blood. These receptors were obtained from a woman in her 70s with acute or convalescent COVID-19. The CDR3 runs from the conserved cysteine through the conserved F or W.

V gene	J gene	CDR3 protein
TRBV19	TRBJ1-2	CASSARTGANYGYTF
TRBV19	TRBJ2-1	CASSISETFYNEQFF
TRBV30	TRBJ2-2	CAWGRLAGTGELFF
TRBV30	TRBJ2-3	CAWSPHSDTQYF
TRBV27	TRBJ1-1	CASSFVGRAKNTEAFF
TRBV18	TRBJ2-7	CASSPRQGKTLEQYF
TRBV5-4	TRBJ1-2	CASSFSKNYGYTF
TRBV6-5	TRBJ2-7	CASRASHRSYEQYF
TRBV29-1	TRBJ1-2	CSVLPLNYGYTF
TRBV6-1	TRBJ1-1	CASSEQGAHTEAFF
TRBV20-1	TRBJ2-1	CSASSATSGSDEQFF
TRBV6-6	TRBJ1-5	CASSPRPMDRSNQPQHF
TRBV24-1	TRBJ2-3	CATSDLRQGTDTQYF
TRBV11-2	TRBJ2-3	CASSQRGGSTDTQYF
TRBV10-1	TRBJ2-3	CASSESEGITDTQYF
TRBV6-1	TRBJ2-1	CASSEEGLARISSYNEQFF
TRBV6-5	TRBJ1-5	CASSQWTGLNQPQHF
TRBV30	TRBJ1-1	CAWSRGGALNTEAFF
TRBV14	TRBJ2-1	CASRLAGGNEQFF
TRBV5-1	TRBJ2-2	CASSSGLAGNTGELFF
TRBV2	TRBJ2-3	CASSDRGLAGGVDTQYF
TRBV30	TRBJ1-1	CAWSVQGVTEAFF
TRBV19	TRBJ2-1	CASSMSGVTNEQFF
TRBV6-6	TRBJ2-2	CASHVGQVQTGELFF
TRBV10-3	TRBJ2-3	CAISGTSGSPDTQYF
TRBV5-4	TRBJ2-1	CASSQQRGTYNEQFF
TRBV18	TRBJ2-1	CASSPWDRGTVLFF
TRBV5-8	TRBJ1-1	CASSYQALEAFF
TRBV11-3	TRBJ1-2	CASSPRAGYGYTF
TRBV7-9	TRBJ1-1	CASSSPPVGQQNTEAFF
TRBV7-8	TRBJ2-7	CASSLAGTYEQYF
TRBV2	TRBJ2-2	CASSERGSETGELFF
TRBV6-2/TRBV6-3	TRBJ2-1	CASSYFPGLAGGYEQFF
TRBV7-2	TRBJ2-2	CASTSAGGTGELFF
TRBV5-1	TRBJ1-6	CASSLEKGALAPLHF
TRBV29-1	TRBJ1-1	CSVVPGGTEAFF